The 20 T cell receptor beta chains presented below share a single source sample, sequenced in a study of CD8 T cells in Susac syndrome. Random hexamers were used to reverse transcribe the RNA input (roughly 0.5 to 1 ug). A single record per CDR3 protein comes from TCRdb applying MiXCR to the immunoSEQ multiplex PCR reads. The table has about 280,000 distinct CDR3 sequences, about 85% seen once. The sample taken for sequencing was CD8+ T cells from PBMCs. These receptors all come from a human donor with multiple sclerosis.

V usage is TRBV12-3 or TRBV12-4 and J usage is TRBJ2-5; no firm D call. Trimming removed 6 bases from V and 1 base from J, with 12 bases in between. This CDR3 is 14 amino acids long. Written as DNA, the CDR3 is TGTGCCAGCAGACCTCAACGAGCCCAAGAGACCCAGTACTTC. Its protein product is CASRPQRAQETQYF.

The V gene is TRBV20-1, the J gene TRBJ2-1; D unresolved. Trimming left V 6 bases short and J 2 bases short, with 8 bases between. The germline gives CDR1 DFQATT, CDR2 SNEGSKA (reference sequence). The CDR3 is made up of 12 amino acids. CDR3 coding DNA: TGCAGTGCCCCCACTCCCTACAATGAGCAGTTCTTC. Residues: CSAPTPYNEQFF.

CDR3 nucleotide sequence: TGCGCCAGCAGCGGGGACGTTGGACTAGCTTGGAACAATGAGCAGTTCTTC. It yields the protein CASSGDVGLAWNNEQFF. The rearrangement uses TRBV4-1 and TRBJ2-1; TRBD2 aligns across 8 bases. The ends lost 5 bases at V and 5 bases at J; junction bases unmatched: 14. The CDR3 sequence is 17 residues long. CDR1 MGHRA and CDR2 YSYEKL come from the germline V gene.

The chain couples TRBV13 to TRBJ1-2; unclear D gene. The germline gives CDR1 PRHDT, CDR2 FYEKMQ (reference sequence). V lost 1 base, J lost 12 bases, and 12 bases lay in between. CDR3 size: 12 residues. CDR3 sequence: CASSLASGIHTF. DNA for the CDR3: TGTGCCAGCAGCTTAGCATCAGGTATTCACACCTTC.

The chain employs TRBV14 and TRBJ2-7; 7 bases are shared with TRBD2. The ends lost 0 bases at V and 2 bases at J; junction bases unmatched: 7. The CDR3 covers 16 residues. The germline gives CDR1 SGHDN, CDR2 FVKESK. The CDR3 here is CASSQDLASGTYEQYF. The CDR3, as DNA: TGTGCCAGCAGCCAAGATCTCGCTAGCGGAACCTACGAGCAGTACTTC.

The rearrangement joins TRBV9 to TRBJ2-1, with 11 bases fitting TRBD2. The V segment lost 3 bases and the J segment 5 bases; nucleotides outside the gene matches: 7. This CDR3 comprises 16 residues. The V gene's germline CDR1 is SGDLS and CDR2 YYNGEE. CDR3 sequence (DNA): TGTGCCAGCAGCGACTGGGGGACTAGCGGTCACAATGAGCAGTTCTTC. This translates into CASSDWGTSGHNEQFF.

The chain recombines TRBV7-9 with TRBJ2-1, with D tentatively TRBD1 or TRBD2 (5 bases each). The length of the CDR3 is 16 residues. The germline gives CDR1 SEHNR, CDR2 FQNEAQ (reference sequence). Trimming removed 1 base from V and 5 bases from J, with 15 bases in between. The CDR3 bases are TGTGCCAGCAGCTTAGAAGAGCGGACAACGAACAATGAGCAGTTCTTC. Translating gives CASSLEERTTNNEQFF.

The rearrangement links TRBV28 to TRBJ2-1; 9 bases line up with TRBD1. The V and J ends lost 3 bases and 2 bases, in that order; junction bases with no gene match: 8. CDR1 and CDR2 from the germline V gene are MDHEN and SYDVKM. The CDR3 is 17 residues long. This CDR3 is CASSFRPGTGTYNEQFF. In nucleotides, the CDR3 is TGTGCCAGCAGTTTTCGGCCGGGGACAGGGACCTACAATGAGCAGTTCTTC.

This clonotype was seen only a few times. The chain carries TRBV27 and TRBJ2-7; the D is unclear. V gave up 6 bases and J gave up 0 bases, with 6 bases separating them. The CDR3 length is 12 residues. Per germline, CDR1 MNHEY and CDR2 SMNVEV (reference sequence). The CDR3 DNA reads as TGTGCCAGCAGCTCTTACTCCTACGAGCAGTACTTC. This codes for CASSSYSYEQYF.

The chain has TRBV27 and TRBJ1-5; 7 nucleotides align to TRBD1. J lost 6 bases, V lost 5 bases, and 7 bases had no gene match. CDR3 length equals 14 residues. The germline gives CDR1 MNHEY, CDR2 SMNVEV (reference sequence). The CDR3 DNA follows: TGTGCCAGCAGTCTCCGGGACAGCCGTCAGCCCCAGCATTTT. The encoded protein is CASSLRDSRQPQHF.

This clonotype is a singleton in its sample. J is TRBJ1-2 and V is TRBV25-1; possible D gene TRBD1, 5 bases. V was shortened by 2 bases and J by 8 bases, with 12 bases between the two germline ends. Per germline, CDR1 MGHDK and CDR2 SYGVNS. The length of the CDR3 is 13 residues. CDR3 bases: TGTGCCAGCAGTGAACAGGGTGTGGAAGGCTACACCTTC. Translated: CASSEQGVEGYTF.

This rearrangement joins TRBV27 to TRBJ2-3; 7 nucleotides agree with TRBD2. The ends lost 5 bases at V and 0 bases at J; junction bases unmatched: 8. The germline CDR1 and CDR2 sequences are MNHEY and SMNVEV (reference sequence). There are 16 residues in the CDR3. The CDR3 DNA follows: TGTGCCAGCAGTGATAGTCCTAGCGGTAGCACAGATACGCAGTATTTT. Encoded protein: CASSDSPSGSTDTQYF.

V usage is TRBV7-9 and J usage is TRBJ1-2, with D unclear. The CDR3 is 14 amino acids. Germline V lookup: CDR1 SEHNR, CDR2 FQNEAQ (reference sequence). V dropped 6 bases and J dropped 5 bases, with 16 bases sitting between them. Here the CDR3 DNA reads TGTGCCAGCAGTTCGGAAGGATGGCGGTATGGCTACACCTTC. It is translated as CASSSEGWRYGYTF.

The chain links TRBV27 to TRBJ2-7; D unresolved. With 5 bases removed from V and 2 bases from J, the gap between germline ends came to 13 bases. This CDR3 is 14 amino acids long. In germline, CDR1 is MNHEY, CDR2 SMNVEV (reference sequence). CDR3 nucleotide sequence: TGTGCCAGCAGTCAGGTGAAAAGTACCTACGAGCAGTACTTC. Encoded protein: CASSQVKSTYEQYF.

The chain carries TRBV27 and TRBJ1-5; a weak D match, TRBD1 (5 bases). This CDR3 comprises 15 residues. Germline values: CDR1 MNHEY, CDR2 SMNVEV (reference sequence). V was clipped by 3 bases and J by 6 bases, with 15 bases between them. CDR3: CASSLGRGSSQPQHF. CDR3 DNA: TGTGCCAGCAGTTTGGGACGGGGGTCGAGTCAGCCCCAGCATTTT.

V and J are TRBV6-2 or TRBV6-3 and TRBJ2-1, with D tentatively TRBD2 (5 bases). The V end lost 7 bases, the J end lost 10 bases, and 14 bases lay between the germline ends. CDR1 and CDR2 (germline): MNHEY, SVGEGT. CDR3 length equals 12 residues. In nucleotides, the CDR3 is TGTGCCAGCAAATTTCCCGGGAACGAGCAGTTCTTC. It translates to CASKFPGNEQFF.

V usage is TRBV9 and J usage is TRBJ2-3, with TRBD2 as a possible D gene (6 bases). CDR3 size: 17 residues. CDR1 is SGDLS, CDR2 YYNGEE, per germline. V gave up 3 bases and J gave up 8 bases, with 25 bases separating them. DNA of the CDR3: TGTGCCAGCAGCGGCGAGGTCGAGACTAGGCCATGGGGTACGCAGTATTTT. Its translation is CASSGEVETRPWGTQYF.

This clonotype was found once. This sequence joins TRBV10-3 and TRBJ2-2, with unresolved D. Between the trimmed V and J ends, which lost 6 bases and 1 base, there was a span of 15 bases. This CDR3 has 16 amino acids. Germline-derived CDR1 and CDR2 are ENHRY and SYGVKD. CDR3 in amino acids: CAIREPGMMNTGELFF. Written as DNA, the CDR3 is TGTGCCATCAGGGAACCCGGAATGATGAACACCGGGGAGCTGTTTTTT.

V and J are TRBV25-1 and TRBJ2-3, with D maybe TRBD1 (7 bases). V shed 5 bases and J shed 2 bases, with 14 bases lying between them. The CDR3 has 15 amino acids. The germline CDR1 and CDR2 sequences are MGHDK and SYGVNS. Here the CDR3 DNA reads TGTGCCAGCAGTCGGAGGGGGCGCGACACAGATACGCAGTATTTT. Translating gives CASSRRGRDTDTQYF.

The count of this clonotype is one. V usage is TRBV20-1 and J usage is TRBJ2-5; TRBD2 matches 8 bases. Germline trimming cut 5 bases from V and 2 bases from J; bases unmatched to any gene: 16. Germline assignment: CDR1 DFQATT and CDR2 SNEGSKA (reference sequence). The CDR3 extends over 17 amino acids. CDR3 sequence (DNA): TGCAGTGCTTTGGCCCGAGGGCGGGAGGCCAATCAAGAGACCCAGTACTTC. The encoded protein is CSALARGREANQETQYF.